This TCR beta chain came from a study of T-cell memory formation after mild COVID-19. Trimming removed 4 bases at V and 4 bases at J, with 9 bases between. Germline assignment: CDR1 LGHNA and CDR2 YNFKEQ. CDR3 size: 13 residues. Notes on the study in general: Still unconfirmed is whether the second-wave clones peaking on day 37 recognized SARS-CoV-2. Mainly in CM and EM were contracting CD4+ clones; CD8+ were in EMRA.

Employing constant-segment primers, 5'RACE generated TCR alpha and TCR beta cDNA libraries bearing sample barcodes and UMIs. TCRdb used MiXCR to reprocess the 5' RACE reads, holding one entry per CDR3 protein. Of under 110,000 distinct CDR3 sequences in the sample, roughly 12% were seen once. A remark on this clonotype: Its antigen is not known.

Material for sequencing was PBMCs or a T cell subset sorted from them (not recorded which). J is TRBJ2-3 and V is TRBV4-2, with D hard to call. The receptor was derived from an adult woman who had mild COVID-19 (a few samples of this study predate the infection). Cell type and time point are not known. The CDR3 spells CASSLGGSDTQYF. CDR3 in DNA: TGTGCCAGCAGCCTGGGTGGGTCAGATACGCAGTATTTT.